The present T cell receptor (beta chain) was sequenced within a study of ipilimumab plus nivolumab after autologous stem cell transplantation. Across the whole study: Median doses per patient: roughly 5 ipilimumab, 8 or 9 nivolumab. The myeloma cohort included high-risk transplant-naive patients and patients relapsing within 3 years of a first autologous transplant. Study results and caveats: The authors say TCR, Treg and microbiome findings warrant further study.

Assay used: immunoSEQ multiplex PCR; TCRdb lists only in-frame clones, some missing. The sample holds over 8,000 clones, 67% seen once. As for this clone: The antigen remains undetermined.

Checkpoint therapy with ipilimumab 1 mg/kg began 14 to 28 days after transplant. The germline V gene has CDR1 SEHNR and CDR2 FQNEAQ (reference sequence). The CDR3 runs to 14 residues. Trimming left V 2 bases short and J 1 base short, with 7 bases between. The clonotype originates from a female donor with multiple myeloma. This specimen consisted of PBMCs, obtained in a trial of ipilimumab plus nivolumab as post-transplant consolidation. The chain links TRBV7-9 to TRBJ2-3; no clear D gene. The CDR3, as DNA: TGTGCCAGCAGCTTAATTCAGGGCACAGATACGCAGTATTTT. Amino acid sequence: CASSLIQGTDTQYF.